The clone carrying this T cell receptor (beta chain) was counted at least ten times. Time point of the sample: healthy volunteer bleed at 6 weeks. From whole blood left unfractionated, total RNA was extracted. TCRdb ran MiXCR on the RACE reads and lists one entry per CDR3 protein. The sample contains fewer than 50,000 distinct CDR3 sequences, around 3.4% of which appear only once. The record originates from a study of human T cells and chemical hapten exposure. The sequenced sample was whole blood. This TCR was recovered from a human donor in good health. Some clones in this sample may be carry-over from other donors' samples.

The CDR3 here is CASRPGQISGANVLTF. The CDR3 region has the DNA TGTGCCAGCAGGCCGGGACAAATTTCTGGGGCCAACGTCCTGACTTTC. The J gene is TRBJ2-6, the V gene TRBV6-5; D might be TRBD1 (6 bases). This CDR3 comprises 16 residues. Germline values: CDR1 MNHEY, CDR2 SVGAGI. V was pared by 6 bases and J by 1 base, with 13 bases between.